This is a list of T cell receptor beta chains from one sample in a study of blood T cell repertoires in COVID-19. Sequenced by immunoSEQ multiplex PCR; TCRdb stores in-frame clones only, minus some. The data hold about 240,000 clones, with over 80% observed a single time. Sequenced material: peripheral blood. These receptors were collected from a human donor in a cohort sampled during active COVID-19. Both conserved end residues are part of each CDR3.

TRBJ1-1 | TRBV6-5 | CASSYWGQGRTEAFF
TRBJ2-7 | TRBV18 | CASSPLGQGSSYEQYF
TRBJ2-2 | TRBV19 | CASNLVVGGELFF
TRBJ1-2 | TRBV6-5 | CASSYATGTGGYGYTF
TRBJ1-2 | TRBV4-1 | CASSNKPQGGYTF
TRBJ1-4 | TRBV19 | CASSTGGGAGNEKLFF
TRBJ1-6 | TRBV5-5 | CASSLEYRVPGSPLHF
TRBJ1-2 | TRBV6-5 | CASSFDRGTSYTF
TRBJ2-7 | TRBV4-2 | CASSQDPGLAGEQYF
TRBJ1-3 | TRBV11-3 | CASSLGAGSSGNTIYF
TRBJ2-7 | TRBV11-2 | CASSFTTGGDEQYF
TRBJ1-3 | TRBV7-2 | CASSDWSGSGGNTIYF
TRBJ1-2 | TRBV6-6 | CASSYSMAGVDGYTF
TRBJ1-3 | TRBV7-9 | CASSSTPPNSGNTIYF
TRBJ1-2 | TRBV5-1 | CASSLDRSVNGYTF
TRBJ1-5 | TRBV6-5 | CASRVDRGAQHF
TRBJ2-7 | TRBV5-1 | CASSLGGEEQYF
TRBJ2-1 | TRBV4-2 | CASSQDIGAGGYNEQFF
TRBJ1-3 | TRBV25-1 | CAIGTAANTIYF
TRBJ1-1 | TRBV20-1 | CSASGRVPRAFF
TRBJ2-1 | TRBV28 | CASSLGGTGSPEQFF
TRBJ2-5 | TRBV10-1 | CASSVWTGLRETQYF
TRBJ2-7 | TRBV14 | CASSQTQGLGEQYF
TRBJ2-7 | TRBV5-5 | CASSLLDEQYF
TRBJ1-5 | TRBV5-5 | CASSPGTLYSNQPQHF
TRBJ2-3 | TRBV7-9 | CASSRRTSGRGTDTQYF
TRBJ1-2 | TRBV18 | CASSPQPGQGYTF
TRBJ2-7 | TRBV7-2 | CASSFVGEQYF
TRBJ2-5 | TRBV7-9 | CASSALAGGPSETQYF
TRBJ2-7 | TRBV25-1 | CASSDLRQGEYEQYF
TRBJ1-1 | TRBV21-1 | CASSDAPGEPNTEAFF
TRBJ2-2 | TRBV11-3 | CASSPTGANTGELFF
TRBJ1-4 | TRBV20-1 | CSANRGEKLFF
TRBJ2-1 | TRBV4-2 | CASSQDQNEQFF
TRBJ1-2 | TRBV2 | CASSLRQARGYGYTF
TRBJ1-2 | TRBV6-6 | CASRRDRDINYGYTF
TRBJ2-5 | TRBV3-1/TRBV3-2 | CASSQHAAGEQETQYF
TRBJ2-3 | TRBV19 | CASSSTVPMADTQYF
TRBJ2-7 | TRBV5-1 | CASSSGDRDSYEQYF
TRBJ2-2 | TRBV10-2 | CASSDPVNTGELFF
TRBJ1-5 | TRBV28 | CASSDPGHSDQPQHF
TRBJ2-1 | TRBV6-5 | CASEMTGGKNEQFF
TRBJ1-5 | TRBV28 | CASSLIDSRQPQHF
TRBJ1-1 | TRBV18 | CASSPETGGITEAFF
TRBJ2-5 | TRBV28 | CASSPSQETQYF
TRBJ1-1 | TRBV19 | CASFTTGTVNMNTEAFF
TRBJ1-1 | TRBV19 | CASSLRGLGAFF
TRBJ1-4 | TRBV28 | CASSGTGTGSEKLFF
TRBJ1-1 | TRBV5-1 | CASSPGRGQGNTEAFF
TRBJ1-4 | TRBV6-1 | CASSESGIDNEKLFF
TRBJ2-1 | TRBV5-1 | CASSLGAGPKGEQFF
TRBJ2-5 | TRBV19 | CASSIGGVETQYF
TRBJ2-1 | TRBV2 | CASLRGSGGYNEQFF
TRBJ2-3 | TRBV27 | CASSLVGRGVGTDTQYF
TRBJ2-3 | TRBV10-3 | CAPDRSIIPSTDTQYF
TRBJ2-7 | TRBV5-6 | CASSRPGQGSYEQYF
TRBJ2-7 | TRBV6-5 | CASIPWGQSYEQYF
TRBJ2-1 | TRBV6-5 | CASKYQRYPYNEQFF
TRBJ2-1 | TRBV9 | CASSVVAGTYNEQFF
TRBJ1-6 | TRBV5-5 | CASSLEVDRGPLRSPLHF